The clone carrying this T cell receptor beta chain appeared a few times. Antigen specificity is unknown. Libraries of TCR beta came from iRepertoire HTBI primers plus Arm-PCR of CDR3 regions. TCRdb reprocessed the multiplex PCR reads via MiXCR and lists one record per CDR3 protein. Counted here are roughly 320,000 distinct CDR3 sequences, about a sixth occurring once; the ten biggest clones make up just under 30%. Time point: newly diagnosed GD, antithyroid drugs for less than 3 months. RNA from PBMCs was the source of the TCR library. Peripheral blood, approximately 9 milliliters of it, was drawn into EDTA tubes. These data are taken from a study of regulatory T cells in long-lasting Graves disease. Germline loops: CDR1 DFQATT, CDR2 SNEGSKA (reference sequence). V was clipped by 7 bases and J by 3 bases; unmatched bases: 11. This CDR3 has 14 amino acids. Broader study findings: For persistent Graves' patients, TCR diversity was lower than for newly diagnosed ones.

These data were likewise used in another study, on T cells in Graves' hyperthyroidism and ophthalmopathy.

The V call is TRBV20-1, the J call TRBJ2-7; 8 bases map to TRBD1. The source material was peripheral blood mononuclear cells (PBMCs), sampled at new diagnosis, from a patient treated with antithyroid drugs. This receptor was obtained from a man aged 40-49 years with Graves disease. The CDR3 nucleotides are TGCAGTGGGAAGGACAGGGTCGGTTTCTACGAGCAGTACTTC. Translating gives CSGKDRVGFYEQYF.